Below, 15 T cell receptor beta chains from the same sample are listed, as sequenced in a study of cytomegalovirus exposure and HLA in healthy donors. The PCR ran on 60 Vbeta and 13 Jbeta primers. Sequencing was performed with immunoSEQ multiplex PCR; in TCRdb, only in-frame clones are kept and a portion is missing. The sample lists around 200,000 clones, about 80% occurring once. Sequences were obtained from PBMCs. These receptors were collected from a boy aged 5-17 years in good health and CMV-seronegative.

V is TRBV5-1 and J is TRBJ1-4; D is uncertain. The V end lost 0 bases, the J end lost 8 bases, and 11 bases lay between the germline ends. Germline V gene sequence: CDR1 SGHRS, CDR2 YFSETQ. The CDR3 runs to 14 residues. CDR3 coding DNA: TGCGCCAGCAGCTTGGATTCGGCGGGAGAAAAACTGTTTTTT. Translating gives CASSLDSAGEKLFF.

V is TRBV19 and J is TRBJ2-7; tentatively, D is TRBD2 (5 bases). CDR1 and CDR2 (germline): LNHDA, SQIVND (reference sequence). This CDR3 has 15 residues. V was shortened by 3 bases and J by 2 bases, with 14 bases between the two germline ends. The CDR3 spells CASSMSGSSTYEQYF. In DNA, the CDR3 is TGTGCCAGTAGTATGTCGGGGAGTTCCACCTACGAGCAGTACTTC.

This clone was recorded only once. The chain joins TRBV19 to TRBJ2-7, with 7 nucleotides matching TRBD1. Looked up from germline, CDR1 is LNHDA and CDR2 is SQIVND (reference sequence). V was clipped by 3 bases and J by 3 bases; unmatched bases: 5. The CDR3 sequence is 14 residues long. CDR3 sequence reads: CASSMEDRIYEQYF. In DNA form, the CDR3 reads TGTGCCAGTAGTATGGAGGACAGGATCTACGAGCAGTACTTC.

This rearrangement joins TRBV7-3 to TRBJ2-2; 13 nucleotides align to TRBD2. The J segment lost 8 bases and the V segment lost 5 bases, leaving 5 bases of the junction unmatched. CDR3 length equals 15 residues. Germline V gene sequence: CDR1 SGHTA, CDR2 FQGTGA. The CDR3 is CASSLGLAGAGELFF. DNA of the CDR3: TGTGCCAGCAGCCTCGGACTAGCGGGGGCTGGGGAGCTGTTTTTT.

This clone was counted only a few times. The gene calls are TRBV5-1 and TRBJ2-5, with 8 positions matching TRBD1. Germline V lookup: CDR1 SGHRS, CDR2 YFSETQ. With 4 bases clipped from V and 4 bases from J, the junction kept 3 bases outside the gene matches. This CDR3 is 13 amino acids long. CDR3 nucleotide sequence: TGCGCCAGCAGCCCGACAGGGGTAGAGACCCAGTACTTC. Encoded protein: CASSPTGVETQYF. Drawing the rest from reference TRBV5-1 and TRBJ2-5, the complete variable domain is KAGVTQTPRYLIKTRGQQVTLSCSPISGHRSVSWYQQTPGQGLQFLFEYFSETQRNKGNFPGRFSGRQFSNSRSEMNVSTLELGDSALYLCASSPTGVETQYFGPGTRLLVL.

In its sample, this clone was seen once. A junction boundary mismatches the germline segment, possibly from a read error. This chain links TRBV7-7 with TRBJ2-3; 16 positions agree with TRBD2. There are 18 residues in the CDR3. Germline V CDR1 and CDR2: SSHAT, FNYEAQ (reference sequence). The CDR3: CASSLGLAGGPEGDTQYF. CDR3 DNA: TGTGCTAGCAGCCTGGGACTAGCGGGAGGGCCTGAGGGAGATACGCAGTATTTT.

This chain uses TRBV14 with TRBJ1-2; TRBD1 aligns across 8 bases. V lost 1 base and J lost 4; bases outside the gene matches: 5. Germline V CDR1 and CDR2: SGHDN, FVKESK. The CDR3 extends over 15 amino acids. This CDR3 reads CASSQAPGGIYGYTF. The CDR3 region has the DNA TGTGCCAGCAGCCAAGCCCCAGGGGGCATCTATGGCTACACCTTC.

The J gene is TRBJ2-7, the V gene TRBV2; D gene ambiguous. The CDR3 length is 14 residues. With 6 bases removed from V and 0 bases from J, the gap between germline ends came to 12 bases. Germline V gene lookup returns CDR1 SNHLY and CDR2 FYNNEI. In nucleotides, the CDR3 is TGTGCCAGCAGAACCTATATGAGCTCCTACGAGCAGTACTTC. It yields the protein CASRTYMSSYEQYF.

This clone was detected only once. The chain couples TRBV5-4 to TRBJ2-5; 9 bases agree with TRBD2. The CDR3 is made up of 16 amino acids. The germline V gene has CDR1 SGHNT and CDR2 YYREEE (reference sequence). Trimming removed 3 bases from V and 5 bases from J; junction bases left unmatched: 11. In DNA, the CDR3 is TGTGCCAGCAGCTCGGGCGGGAGGGCCGCCGTGGAGACCCAGTACTTC. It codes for CASSSGGRAAVETQYF.

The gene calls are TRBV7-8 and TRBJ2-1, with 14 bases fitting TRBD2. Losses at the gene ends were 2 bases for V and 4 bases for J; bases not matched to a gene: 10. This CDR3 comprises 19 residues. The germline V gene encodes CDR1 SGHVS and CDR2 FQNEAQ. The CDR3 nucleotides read TGTGCCAGCAGCTTATTTAGTCCTGGGACTAGCGGGAGATACAATGAGCAGTTCTTC. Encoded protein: CASSLFSPGTSGRYNEQFF.

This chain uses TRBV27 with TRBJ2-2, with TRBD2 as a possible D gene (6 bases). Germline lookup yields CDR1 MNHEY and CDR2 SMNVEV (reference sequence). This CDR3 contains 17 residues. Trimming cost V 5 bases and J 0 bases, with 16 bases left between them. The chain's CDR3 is CASSVGWRGSNTGELFF. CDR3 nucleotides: TGTGCCAGCAGTGTGGGGTGGCGGGGCTCGAACACCGGGGAGCTGTTTTTT.

The CDR3 DNA follows: TGTGCCAGCAGCCAAGATGGGACAGGGGGCCAGCCCCAGCATTTT. Protein sequence: CASSQDGTGGQPQHF. This rearrangement joins TRBV4-2 to TRBJ1-5; 12 bases align to TRBD1. The CDR3 spans 15 residues. Germline lookup yields CDR1 LGHNA and CDR2 YNFKEQ. With 0 bases clipped from V and 7 bases from J, the junction kept 1 base outside the gene matches.

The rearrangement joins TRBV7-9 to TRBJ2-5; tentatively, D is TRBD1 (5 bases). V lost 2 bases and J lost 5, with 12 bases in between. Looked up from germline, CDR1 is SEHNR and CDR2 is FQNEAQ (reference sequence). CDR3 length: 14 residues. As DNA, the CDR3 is TGTGCCAGCAGCTTAAAAAACAGGATGGAGACCCAGTACTTC. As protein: CASSLKNRMETQYF.

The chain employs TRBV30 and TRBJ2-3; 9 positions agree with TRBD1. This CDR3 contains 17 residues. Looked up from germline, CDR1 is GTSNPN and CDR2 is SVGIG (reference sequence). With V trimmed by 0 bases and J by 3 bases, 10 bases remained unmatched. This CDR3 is CAWSVLGRGQGTDTQYF. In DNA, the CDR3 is TGTGCCTGGAGTGTACTTGGGAGGGGACAGGGTACAGATACGCAGTATTTT.

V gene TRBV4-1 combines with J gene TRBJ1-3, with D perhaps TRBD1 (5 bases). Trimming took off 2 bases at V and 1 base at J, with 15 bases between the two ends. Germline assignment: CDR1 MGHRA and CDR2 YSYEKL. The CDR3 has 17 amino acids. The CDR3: CASSQRGTGSSGNTIYF. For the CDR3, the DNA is TGCGCCAGCAGCCAACGGGGGACGGGGAGTTCTGGAAACACCATATATTTT.